The source of this T cell receptor (beta chain) is a study of control samples from healthy donors and cancer patients. The assay was immunoSEQ multiplex PCR, and TCRdb's table has in-frame clones only and misses some. The profile shows 150,000 to 200,000 clones, approximately 90% of them singletons. V was clipped by 3 bases and J by 6 bases; unmatched bases: 8. The CDR3 length is 15 residues. Germline assignment: CDR1 SGHRS and CDR2 YFSETQ. The sequence came from a man aged 25 to 40 in good health. The rearrangement joins TRBV5-1 to TRBJ2-7, with TRBD2 identical over 11 bases. The sequenced material came from blood. The CDR3 DNA reads as TGCGCCAGCAGCTCATTAGCGGGAGGGCCGGTCGAGCAGTACTTC. This gives the protein CASSSLAGGPVEQYF.